The clone carrying this TCR beta chain has only a few counts. This specimen belongs to a study of blood T cells in healthy people across ages. It was approximately 10 milliliters of peripheral blood that were drawn from each donor. A J-beta primer mix and a sample-barcoded 5' primer were used in a second PCR of roughly 6 to 12 cycles. TCRdb passed the 5' RACE reads through MiXCR, listing each CDR3 protein once. The sample contains about 840,000 distinct CDR3 sequences, almost 30% of which appear only once. Trimming took off 3 bases at V and 8 bases at J, with 11 bases between the two ends. Germline V gene data show CDR1 as LNHDA and CDR2 as SQIVND (reference sequence). The CDR3 sequence is 13 residues long. This sample also appeared in a second study, on T cells of mothers and their children. As that report states: Nine systemically healthy Caucasian donors: three mothers, six children. The yield was over 8.5 million TCR beta CDR3 reads from each mother and some 3 million from each child. Inherited differences only slightly affect thymic shaping of TCR recombination output.

The specimen sequenced was blood. The TCR was taken from a woman in her 40s in good health. The chain combines TRBV19 with TRBJ2-1; D is ambiguous. CDR3 region: CASSIFLGDEQFF. The DNA for the CDR3 is TGTGCCAGTAGTATTTTTCTCGGCGATGAGCAGTTCTTC.